Presented here are 13 T cell receptor beta chains from one specimen sequenced in a study of blood T cell repertoires in COVID-19. Generated by immunoSEQ multiplex PCR, the TCRdb table keeps only in-frame clones and is missing some. Of about 670,000 clones listed, 85% to 90% were seen once; the top ten hold under 0.3%. The sequencing sample was made of peripheral blood. These TCRs come from a woman between 18 and 29 years old with acute or convalescent COVID-19.

V is TRBV6-5 and J is TRBJ2-7; the D gene is possibly TRBD2 (6 bases). This CDR3 is built from 13 residues. CDR1 is MNHEY and CDR2 is SVGAGI in the germline V gene. Trimming cost V 8 bases and J 2 bases, with 13 bases left between them. CDR3 amino acids: CASSGGWTYEQYF. The CDR3 DNA sequence: TGTGCCAGCTCTGGGGGGTGGACCTACGAGCAGTACTTC.

V gene TRBV27 combines with J gene TRBJ2-7; D is perhaps TRBD2 (10 bases). The V end was cut by 6 bases, the J end by 7 bases, with 34 bases between. This CDR3 contains 19 residues. The V gene's germline CDR1 is MNHEY and CDR2 SMNVEV (reference sequence). Here the CDR3 reads CASSLTGGFSGGQLVEQYF. The CDR3 nucleotides are TGTGCCAGCAGCCTTACAGGGGGCTTTAGCGGGGGGCAGCTTGTTGAGCAGTACTTC.

The rearrangement uses TRBV5-1 and TRBJ1-5; a weak D match, TRBD1 (6 bases). The CDR3 is made up of 14 amino acids. The germline CDR1 and CDR2 sequences are SGHRS and YFSETQ. The ends were cut back, 0 bases at V and 4 bases at J, with 8 bases in the middle. DNA of the CDR3: TGCGCCAGCAGCTTGGGGACAGCTAATCAGCCCCAGCATTTT. Residues: CASSLGTANQPQHF.

CDR3 sequence: CASSRNGQGNTEAFF. In DNA, the CDR3 is TGTGCCAGTAGTAGAAATGGACAGGGGAACACTGAAGCTTTCTTT. The V call is TRBV19, the J call TRBJ1-1; 8 nucleotides line up with TRBD1. Germline assignment: CDR1 LNHDA and CDR2 SQIVND (reference sequence). Trimming at V came to 4 bases and at J to 1 base, leaving 5 bases not matched to a gene. CDR3 size: 15 residues.

The chain is built from TRBV6-5 and TRBJ2-3; 9 positions agree with TRBD1. V trimming: 6 bases; J trimming: 5 bases; junction bases outside the gene matches: 6. Germline CDR1 reads MNHEY; CDR2 reads SVGAGI. This CDR3 has 14 amino acids. CDR3 in DNA: TGTGCCAGCAGACGGGGGACAGGGAAAGATACGCAGTATTTT. Translated, it gives CASRRGTGKDTQYF.

This sequence joins TRBV5-1 and TRBJ1-1, with 8 positions matching TRBD1. In germline, CDR1 is SGHRS, CDR2 YFSETQ. Germline trimming cut 9 bases from V and 1 base from J; bases unmatched to any gene: 5. This CDR3 spans 13 amino acids. DNA for the CDR3: TGCGCCACCAGGACAGGGACGAACACTGAAGCTTTCTTT. This translates into CATRTGTNTEAFF.

The rearrangement uses TRBV6-5 and TRBJ2-7; perhaps TRBD1 as D (6 bases). V was clipped by 0 bases and J by 2 bases, with 11 bases between them. The germline V gene encodes CDR1 MNHEY and CDR2 SVGAGI. The CDR3 runs to 15 residues. CDR3 sequence: CASSYSGGQTYEQYF. The CDR3 nucleotides are TGTGCCAGCAGTTACTCGGGTGGACAGACCTACGAGCAGTACTTC.

This sequence joins TRBV2 and TRBJ2-7, with D tentatively TRBD2 (6 bases). CDR3 length: 12 amino acids. CDR1 SNHLY and CDR2 FYNNEI come from the germline V gene. V lost 6 bases and J lost 3, with 9 bases in between. The chain's CDR3 is CASSFSGYEQYF. CDR3 coding DNA: TGTGCCAGCAGCTTTAGCGGCTACGAGCAGTACTTC.

The rearrangement joins TRBV19 to TRBJ1-2; D may be TRBD1 (6 bases). The CDR3 has 13 amino acids. Germline loops: CDR1 LNHDA, CDR2 SQIVND (reference sequence). V lost 9 bases to trimming and J lost 8 bases, with 19 bases between them. Here the CDR3 reads CASQGHRRYGYTF. In DNA form, the CDR3 reads TGTGCCAGCCAGGGACACAGGAGATACGGCTACACCTTC. Full variable domain (rest looked up from reference TRBV19 and TRBJ1-2): DGGITQSPKYLFRKEGQNVTLSCEQNLNHDAMYWYRQDPGQGLRLIYYSQIVNDFQKGDIAEGYSVSREKKESFPLTVTSAQKNPTAFYLCASQGHRRYGYTFGSGTRLTVV.

The rearrangement links TRBV3-1 (or the pseudogene TRBV3-2) to TRBJ1-6, with 7 bases aligning to TRBD1. CDR3 length: 20 amino acids. Germline CDR1 reads LGHDT; CDR2 reads YNNKEL (reference sequence). After removal of 1 base from V and 7 bases from J, the junction contained 19 bases not matched to a gene. As DNA, the CDR3 is TGTGCCAGCAGCCAAGTGGGGGCCAGGAACTCAAGGGACAGAAATTCACCCCTCCACTTT. Protein product: CASSQVGARNSRDRNSPLHF.

The CDR3 spells CATGQYSYEQYF. DNA for the CDR3: TGTGCCACAGGACAGTATTCCTACGAGCAGTACTTC. This sequence joins TRBV25-1 and TRBJ2-7; D is perhaps TRBD1 (6 bases). Germline V gives CDR1 MGHDK, CDR2 SYGVNS. This CDR3 spans 12 amino acids. The V end was cut by 10 bases, the J end by 1 base, with 11 bases between.

This clone was detected only once. This chain connects TRBV6-5 to TRBJ2-7, with a weak D call TRBD2 (5 bases). The V end was cut by 6 bases, the J end by 7 bases, with 16 bases between. This CDR3 has 13 residues. Germline V gives CDR1 MNHEY, CDR2 SVGAGI. The CDR3, as DNA: TGTGCCAGCAGCAAGAGTCATACGGGGGAGCAGTACTTC. The encoded protein is CASSKSHTGEQYF.

The gene calls are TRBV3-1 (or the pseudogene TRBV3-2) and TRBJ2-7, with 10 nucleotides matching TRBD2. CDR3 length: 15 amino acids. Germline V gene lookup returns CDR1 LGHDT and CDR2 YNNKEL (reference sequence). V was pared by 1 base and J by 2 bases, with 2 bases of the junction left unmatched. The CDR3 DNA follows: TGTGCCAGCAGCCAAGGACTAGCGGGCACCTACGAGCAGTACTTC. Protein product: CASSQGLAGTYEQYF.